The 5 T cell receptor beta chains below were found in one sample sequenced in a study of cytomegalovirus exposure and HLA in healthy donors. Primers included in the PCR were 60 Vbeta and 13 Jbeta primers. Using immunoSEQ multiplex PCR, the repertoire was profiled, and TCRdb retains in-frame clones only, with some absent. The data hold approximately 97,000 clones, with 73% observed a single time. The sequenced sample was PBMCs. These receptors all come from a man aged 35 to 55 in good health and CMV-seronegative.

CDR3 region: CASSPPNRAGELFF. The DNA of the CDR3 is TGTGCCAGTAGCCCACCGAACAGGGCCGGGGAGCTGTTTTTT. The chain uses TRBV19 and TRBJ2-2, with D tentatively TRBD1 (6 bases). The germline CDR1 and CDR2 sequences are LNHDA and SQIVND (reference sequence). Trimming took 6 bases from V and 6 from J, leaving 14 bases between them. The CDR3 sequence is 14 residues long. Looking up the rest from reference TRBV19 and TRBJ2-2 gives the full variable domain: DGGITQSPKYLFRKEGQNVTLSCEQNLNHDAMYWYRQDPGQGLRLIYYSQIVNDFQKGDIAEGYSVSREKKESFPLTVTSAQKNPTAFYLCASSPPNRAGELFFGEGSRLTVL.

The chain combines TRBV13 with TRBJ1-1; D unresolved. Germline CDR1 is PRHDT and CDR2 is FYEKMQ (reference sequence). The CDR3 is 12 residues long. V gave up 3 bases and J gave up 9 bases, with 11 bases separating them. The CDR3 DNA is TGTGCCAGCAGCTTGGGGAGTCGGCAAGCTTTCTTT. Encoded protein: CASSLGSRQAFF.

The chain uses TRBV7-9 and TRBJ2-4, with 7 bases fitting TRBD1. This CDR3 has 13 residues. Germline values: CDR1 SEHNR, CDR2 FQNEAQ (reference sequence). With V trimmed by 2 bases and J by 7 bases, 2 bases remained unmatched. The CDR3 protein is CASSLTGVNIQYF. Here the CDR3 DNA reads TGTGCCAGCAGCTTAACAGGGGTCAACATTCAGTACTTC.

V gene TRBV10-3 combines with J gene TRBJ1-1, with D unresolved. CDR1 and CDR2 from the germline V gene are ENHRY and SYGVKD. The V end was cut by 6 bases, the J end by 0 bases, with 14 bases between. This CDR3 has 15 residues. CDR3 DNA sequence: TGTGCCATCAGAGAGCCCCAGACATTGAACACTGAAGCTTTCTTT. Its translation: CAIREPQTLNTEAFF.

This sequence joins TRBV5-4 and TRBJ2-5; no firm D call. The CDR3 has 15 amino acids. V was shortened by 4 bases and J by 0 bases, with 13 bases between the two germline ends. Germline CDR1 and CDR2: SGHNT and YYREEE (reference sequence). The CDR3 is CASSVTPRYQETQYF. The CDR3 DNA follows: TGTGCCAGCAGCGTCACCCCACGGTACCAAGAGACCCAGTACTTC.